This T cell receptor (beta chain) was recovered during a study of blood T cell repertoires in COVID-19. Study information: The origin of the acute and convalescent COVID-19 samples was the United States, Italy and Spain. T cells, B-cell-depleted T cells, or PBMCs supplied cDNA or gDNA.

In the authors' methods: Amplification of reference gene primers provided the estimated nucleated cell counts. Produced via immunoSEQ multiplex PCR; TCRdb's table is partial and in-frame only. Clone size and V and J calls were adopted from that table, with D and trimming inferred from the DNA. The table records 390,000 or so clones, around 87% of them present only once. The CDR3 is 14 amino acids. Trimming cost V 2 bases and J 4 bases, with 12 bases left between them. Germline V gene lookup returns CDR1 MNHEY and CDR2 SVGAGI. J is TRBJ2-7 and V is TRBV6-5; D might be TRBD1 (6 bases). What was sequenced was peripheral blood. The TCR originated in a man aged 18 to 35 with active or convalescent COVID-19. CDR3 loop: CASSYGAGVYEQYF. As DNA, the CDR3 is TGTGCCAGCAGTTACGGGGCAGGGGTGTACGAGCAGTACTTC.